Below are 28 T cell receptor beta chains sequenced from a single sample in a study of PD-1 blockade in mismatch repair-deficient tumors. The repertoire was sequenced with immunoSEQ multiplex PCR; TCRdb's copy has only in-frame clones and lacks some. The sample has more than 95,000 clones; 86% are singletons. The sequenced sample was peripheral blood, obtained 44 weeks after starting pembrolizumab. These receptors were taken from an adult with mismatch repair-deficient cancer.

This chain uses TRBV13 with TRBJ2-1; D gene ambiguous. Trimming cost V 5 bases and J 8 bases, with 10 bases left between them. This CDR3 contains 12 residues. CDR1 is PRHDT and CDR2 is FYEKMQ in the germline V gene (reference sequence). The CDR3 region is CASSPPGDEQFF. DNA of the CDR3: TGTGCCAGCAGCCCCCCTGGGGATGAGCAGTTCTTC.

The gene calls are TRBV10-3 and TRBJ2-7; TRBD1 aligns across 8 bases. The CDR3 length is 14 residues. V dropped 10 bases and J dropped 3; count of bases not matched to a gene: 11. CDR1 is ENHRY and CDR2 is SYGVKD in the germline V gene. CDR3 sequence reads: CATNNRDRNYEQYF. In nucleotides, the CDR3 is TGTGCCACAAACAATCGGGACAGGAACTACGAGCAGTACTTC.

The chain employs TRBV30 and TRBJ2-1; D may be TRBD1 or TRBD2 (6 bases each). Germline CDR1 GTSNPN, CDR2 SVGIG (reference sequence). V lost 4 bases, J lost 6 bases, and 13 bases lay in between. CDR3 length: 13 residues. CDR3: CAWNPGASNEQFF. As DNA, the CDR3 is TGTGCCTGGAACCCGGGGGCAAGCAATGAGCAGTTCTTC.

DNA for the CDR3: TGTGCCAGCAGCCCCGGGAGGTTTCGGCAGACCCAGTACTTC. This encodes CASSPGRFRQTQYF. J is TRBJ2-5 and V is TRBV28; 7 bases fit TRBD2. V shed 6 bases, J shed 6 bases, and the junction held 10 bases outside the gene matches. The CDR3 totals 14 residues. The germline CDR1 and CDR2 sequences are MDHEN and SYDVKM.

The chain links TRBV5-1 to TRBJ2-3, with 7 bases fitting TRBD2. This CDR3 contains 20 residues. V gave up 4 bases and J gave up 2 bases; unmatched junction bases: 22. In germline, CDR1 is SGHRS, CDR2 YFSETQ. The CDR3 DNA sequence: TGCGCCAGCAGCGGGTTGGGGGGGATAATAGAAGACGGGAACACAGATACGCAGTATTTT. Protein: CASSGLGGIIEDGNTDTQYF.

The genes are TRBV6-1 and TRBJ1-4; 7 nucleotides align to TRBD1. Trimming took 7 bases from V and 6 from J; bases not matched to a gene: 8. The CDR3 consists of 14 residues. Germline V lookup: CDR1 MNHNS, CDR2 SASEGT. In nucleotides, the CDR3 is TGTGCCAGCATCGGAGACAGGGTGTATGAAAAACTGTTTTTT. Its protein is CASIGDRVYEKLFF.

This sequence joins TRBV7-8 and TRBJ2-1; possibly TRBD2 for D (6 bases). CDR1 and CDR2 (germline): SGHVS, FQNEAQ. The germline V and J ends were trimmed by 7 bases and 10 bases, with 17 bases remaining between them. The length of the CDR3 is 13 residues. The CDR3 DNA is TGTGCCAGCAAAGCACGACTAGTAGGGGAGCAGTTCTTC. This encodes CASKARLVGEQFF.

Worth noting for this clone: The junction shows a germline mismatch at one end, possibly a read error. This sequence joins TRBV5-4 and TRBJ2-7, with 9 bases matching TRBD2. The CDR3 has 15 amino acids. CDR1 is SGHNT and CDR2 is YYREEE in the germline V gene (reference sequence). The CDR3 bases are TGCGCCAGCAGCCAAGATAGCGGGAGCTCCTACGAGCAGTACTTC. It encodes CASSQDSGSSYEQYF.

This clone was picked up one time. V gene TRBV9 combines with J gene TRBJ2-7, with 12 bases matching TRBD1. This CDR3 has 14 amino acids. J lost 7 bases, V lost 4 bases, and 6 bases had no gene match. Germline V lookup: CDR1 SGDLS, CDR2 YYNGEE. CDR3 loop: CASSKGQGAGEQYF. Written as DNA, the CDR3 is TGTGCCAGCAGCAAGGGACAGGGGGCCGGTGAGCAGTACTTC.

The chain carries TRBV7-8 and TRBJ2-1, with TRBD2 matching over 13 bases. Germline CDR1 and CDR2: SGHVS and FQNEAQ. The CDR3 totals 19 residues. J lost 4 bases, V lost 2 bases, and 11 bases had no gene match. Written as DNA, the CDR3 is TGTGCCAGCAGCTTAAAACTAGCGGGAGGGCCAGGGGGGTACAATGAGCAGTTCTTC. This sequence encodes CASSLKLAGGPGGYNEQFF.

The chain is built from TRBV6-1 and TRBJ2-7; 10 bases line up with TRBD1. V lost 1 base to trimming and J lost 3 bases; unmatched junction nucleotides: 3. CDR1 and CDR2 (germline): MNHNS, SASEGT. The CDR3 consists of 15 residues. The CDR3 here is CASSEGTGGIYEQYF. The DNA for the CDR3 is TGTGCCAGCAGTGAAGGGACAGGGGGGATCTACGAGCAGTACTTC.

The CDR3 region has the DNA TGCGCCAGCTGGCCTGGGGGCACGGGGGCCAACGTCCTGACTTTC. Translation: CASWPGGTGANVLTF. The chain carries TRBV5-1 and TRBJ2-6; D may be TRBD1 (6 bases). V was trimmed by 7 bases and J by 4 bases, leaving 15 bases between them. CDR1 and CDR2 from the germline V gene are SGHRS and YFSETQ. The CDR3 extends over 15 amino acids.

The V and J genes are TRBV5-5 and TRBJ2-7; 8 positions match TRBD1. J gave up 3 bases and V 0 bases, and 2 bases lay outside the gene matches. CDR3 length: 14 amino acids. Germline CDR1 reads SGHKS; CDR2 reads YYEKEE (reference sequence). CDR3 sequence reads: CASSLGQGYYEQYF. Written as DNA, the CDR3 is TGTGCCAGCAGCTTGGGACAGGGGTACTACGAGCAGTACTTC. The complete variable domain, with remaining parts taken from reference TRBV5-5 and TRBJ2-7, reads DAGVTQSPTHLIKTRGQQVTLRCSPISGHKSVSWYQQVLGQGPQFIFQYYEKEERGRGNFPDRFSARQFPNYSSELNVNALLLGDSALYLCASSLGQGYYEQYFGPGTRLTVT.

V is TRBV10-3 and J is TRBJ2-5, with D possibly matching TRBD2 (5 bases). Germline CDR1 reads ENHRY; CDR2 reads SYGVKD. This CDR3 spans 11 amino acids. Trimming pared 4 bases from V and 5 bases from J, leaving 5 bases between. The DNA of the CDR3 is TGTGCCATCAGTGGAGGGGAGACCCAGTACTTC. Amino acid sequence: CAISGGETQYF.

This clone was seen a single time. The chain combines TRBV6-5 with TRBJ2-2; TRBD1 agrees at 9 bases. The CDR3 runs 13 residues. The V and J ends lost 9 bases and 3 bases, in that order; junction bases with no gene match: 2. Germline V lookup: CDR1 MNHEY, CDR2 SVGAGI. In DNA, the CDR3 is TGTGCCAGTGGACAGGGGTACACCGGGGAGCTGTTTTTT. It translates to CASGQGYTGELFF.

The chain links TRBV29-1 to TRBJ2-5; 7 bases are shared with TRBD2. The CDR3 spans 15 residues. Trimming at V came to 1 base and at J to 1 base, leaving 6 bases not matched to a gene. Germline V gene sequence: CDR1 SQVTM, CDR2 ANQGSEA. CDR3 DNA: TGCAGCGTTGAAGTCCTAGCGGAACCCCAAGAGACCCAGTACTTC. This encodes CSVEVLAEPQETQYF.

This clone was detected once. In DNA, the CDR3 is TGTGCCAGCAGTTATCAGGGTATGGATGAGCAGTTCTTC. Translating it yields CASSYQGMDEQFF. The chain couples TRBV6-6 to TRBJ2-1, with D possibly being TRBD1 (5 bases). V shed 3 bases and J shed 8 bases, with 11 bases lying between them. Germline CDR1 and CDR2: MNHNY and SVGAGI (reference sequence). There are 13 residues in the CDR3.

The rearrangement uses TRBV19 and TRBJ2-7; TRBD2 matches 8 bases. The germline CDR1 and CDR2 sequences are LNHDA and SQIVND (reference sequence). The CDR3 covers 14 residues. Trimming took 6 bases from V and 2 from J; bases not matched to a gene: 6. In nucleotides, the CDR3 is TGTGCCAGTAGCCCAGCGGGGGAAACCTACGAGCAGTACTTC. It translates to CASSPAGETYEQYF.

This sequence joins TRBV30 and TRBJ1-1; the D gene is possibly TRBD1 (6 bases). With 7 bases removed from V and 2 bases from J, the gap between germline ends came to 8 bases. Germline values: CDR1 GTSNPN, CDR2 SVGIG (reference sequence). The CDR3 length is 11 residues. The CDR3: CALGGNTEAFF. In DNA form, the CDR3 reads TGTGCCTTAGGGGGTAACACTGAAGCTTTCTTT.

By its share, this clone is medium-sized. The V gene is TRBV7-2, the J gene TRBJ2-3; 11 bases align to TRBD2. Germline V CDR1 and CDR2: SGHTA, FQGNSA. There are 18 residues in the CDR3. The ends lost 1 base at V and 2 bases at J; junction bases unmatched: 8. The CDR3 loop reads CASSLDLGLADYTDTQYF. CDR3 coding DNA: TGTGCCAGCAGCTTAGATCTGGGACTAGCGGATTACACAGATACGCAGTATTTT. Full variable domain (rest looked up from reference TRBV7-2 and TRBJ2-3): GAGVSQSPSNKVTEKGKDVELRCDPISGHTALYWYRQSLGQGLEFLIYFQGNSAPDKSGLPSDRFSAERTGGSVSTLTIQRTQQEDSAVYLCASSLDLGLADYTDTQYFGPGTRLTVL.

This clone was observed once. The gene calls are TRBV28 and TRBJ2-3; 14 nucleotides align to TRBD2. J gave up 3 bases and V 6 bases, and 8 bases lay outside the gene matches. This CDR3 is 17 amino acids long. Per the germline V gene, CDR1 is MDHEN and CDR2 is SYDVKM. The CDR3 sequence is CASSLGLAGAQTDTQYF. The CDR3 DNA reads TGTGCCAGCAGCCTGGGACTAGCGGGAGCCCAGACAGATACGCAGTATTTT.

The chain employs TRBV28 and TRBJ2-2; 15 nucleotides match TRBD2. The germline CDR1 and CDR2 sequences are MDHEN and SYDVKM. Trimming removed 5 bases from V and 6 bases from J; junction bases left unmatched: 4. There are 16 residues in the CDR3. The CDR3 is CASSPGTSGRSGELFF. CDR3 sequence (DNA): TGTGCCAGCAGTCCCGGGACTAGCGGGAGGTCCGGGGAGCTGTTTTTT.

The chain recombines TRBV30 with TRBJ2-7; TRBD1 matches 8 bases. CDR3 size: 13 residues. In germline, CDR1 is GTSNPN, CDR2 SVGIG (reference sequence). The trim removed 8 bases at V and 6 bases at J, leaving 12 bases unmatched. The CDR3 DNA follows: TGTGCCGGATGGACAGGGAAGCCTTCCGAGCAGTACTTC. Translated: CAGWTGKPSEQYF. Drawing the rest from reference TRBV30 and TRBJ2-7, the complete variable domain is SQTIHQWPATLVQPVGSPLSLECTVEGTSNPNLYWYRQAAGRGLQLLFYSVGIGQISSEVPQNLSASRPQDRQFILSSKKLLLSDSGFYLCAGWTGKPSEQYFGPGTRLTVT.

The chain is built from TRBV5-4 and TRBJ2-7; 9 bases fit TRBD2. The CDR3 extends over 16 amino acids. Germline values: CDR1 SGHNT, CDR2 YYREEE (reference sequence). Losses at the gene ends were 4 bases for V and 1 base for J; bases not matched to a gene: 9. CDR3 nucleotides: TGTGCCAGCAGCCGCGGGGGGGTCAGTGGATCCTACGAGCAGTACTTC. Translation gives CASSRGGVSGSYEQYF.

This clone has only one observation. J is TRBJ2-7 and V is TRBV13; 7 positions agree with TRBD2. The CDR3 sequence is 14 residues long. Germline CDR1 reads PRHDT; CDR2 reads FYEKMQ (reference sequence). V lost 7 bases to trimming and J lost 2 bases; unmatched junction nucleotides: 8. CDR3 sequence (DNA): TGTGCCAGCACCCCGGGGGGAGGACCCTACGAGCAGTACTTC. Its protein product is CASTPGGGPYEQYF.

V is TRBV5-8 and J is TRBJ2-7; D might be TRBD1 (6 bases). Germline V gene data show CDR1 as SGHTS and CDR2 as YDEGEE. Trimming took 4 bases from V and 7 from J, leaving 15 bases between them. This CDR3 region has 13 residues. CDR3 protein: CASSGDILGEQYF. The CDR3 bases are TGTGCCAGCAGCGGGGACATTCTTGGGGAGCAGTACTTC.

The V gene is TRBV27, the J gene TRBJ2-2; D may be TRBD1 (6 bases). The ends were cut back, 2 bases at V and 1 base at J, with 17 bases in the middle. CDR3 size: 18 residues. The V gene's germline CDR1 is MNHEY and CDR2 SMNVEV (reference sequence). The CDR3 here is CASSLALNRAGNTGELFF. The CDR3 DNA is TGTGCCAGCAGTTTAGCCTTAAACAGGGCGGGGAACACCGGGGAGCTGTTTTTT.

The chain recombines TRBV18 with TRBJ2-7; D uncertain. Germline CDR1 reads KGHSH; CDR2 reads LQKENI. The CDR3 runs 13 residues. Deletions cut 4 bases from V and 7 bases from J, with 14 bases between. The CDR3 spells CASSQGALREQYF. The CDR3 nucleotides read TGTGCCAGCTCACAGGGCGCACTGAGGGAGCAGTACTTC. Full variable domain (missing parts from reference TRBV18 and TRBJ2-7): NAGVMQNPRHLVRRRGQEARLRCSPMKGHSHVYWYRQLPEEGLKFMVYLQKENIIDESGMPKERFSAEFPKEGPSILRIQQVVRGDSAAYFCASSQGALREQYFGPGTRLTVT.